This T cell receptor beta chain was profiled in a study of blood T cell repertoires in COVID-19. Study-level information: From the United States, Italy and Spain came samples of acute and convalescent COVID-19. Nucleic acid was either cDNA or gDNA, and it came from T cells, B-cell-depleted T cells, or PBMCs.

V lost 0 bases and J lost 10, with 8 bases in between. Germline V gene data show CDR1 as SGHRS and CDR2 as YFSETQ. CDR3 length: 13 residues. Per the study methods: The assay estimated nucleated cells by amplifying reference gene primers. The repertoire was sequenced with immunoSEQ multiplex PCR; TCRdb's copy has only in-frame clones and lacks some. V and J calls and clone size are copied from that table; D and trimming were computed from the DNA. Of 89,000 or so clones in the sample, around 88% were seen once. This chain links TRBV5-1 with TRBJ1-6; tentative D call: TRBD1 (5 bases). The clonotype comes from a middle-aged man with active COVID-19. Input material: peripheral blood. CDR3 region: CASSLAGVSPLHF. The CDR3 nucleotides read TGCGCCAGCAGCTTGGCGGGGGTCTCACCCCTCCACTTT.